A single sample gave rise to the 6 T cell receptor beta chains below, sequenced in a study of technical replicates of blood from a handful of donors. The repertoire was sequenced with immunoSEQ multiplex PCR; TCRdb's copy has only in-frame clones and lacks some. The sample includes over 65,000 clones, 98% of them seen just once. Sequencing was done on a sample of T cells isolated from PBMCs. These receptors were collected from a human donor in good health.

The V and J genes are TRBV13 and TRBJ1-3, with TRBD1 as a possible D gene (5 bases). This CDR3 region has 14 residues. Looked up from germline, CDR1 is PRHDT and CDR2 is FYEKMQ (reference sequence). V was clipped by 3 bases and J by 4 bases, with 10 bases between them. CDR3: CASSLGGSGNTIYF. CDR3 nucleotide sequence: TGTGCCAGCAGCTTGGGGGGATCAGGAAACACCATATATTTT. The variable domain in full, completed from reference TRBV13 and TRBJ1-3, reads AAGVIQSPRHLIKEKRETATLKCYPIPRHDTVYWYQQGPGQDPQFLISFYEKMQSDKGSIPDRFSAQQFSDYHSELNMSSLELGDSALYFCASSLGGSGNTIYFGEGSWLTVV.

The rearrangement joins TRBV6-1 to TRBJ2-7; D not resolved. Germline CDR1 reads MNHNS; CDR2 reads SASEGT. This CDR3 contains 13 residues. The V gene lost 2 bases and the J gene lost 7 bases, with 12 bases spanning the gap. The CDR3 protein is CASSESPLVEQYF. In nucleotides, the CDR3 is TGTGCCAGCAGTGAAAGCCCCCTGGTTGAGCAGTACTTC.

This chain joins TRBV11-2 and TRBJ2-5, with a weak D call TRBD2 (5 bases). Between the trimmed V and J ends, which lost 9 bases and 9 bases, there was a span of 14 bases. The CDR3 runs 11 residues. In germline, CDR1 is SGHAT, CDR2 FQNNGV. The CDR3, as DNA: TGTGCCAGTTCAAGAGGGTCCCCCCAGTACTTC. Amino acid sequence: CASSRGSPQYF.

DNA of the CDR3: TGTGCCAGCATCTTGGCTAGCGAAAGATCCTACGAGCAGTACTTC. Residues: CASILASERSYEQYF. The genes are TRBV28 and TRBJ2-7; tentative D call: TRBD2 (6 bases). Germline lookup yields CDR1 MDHEN and CDR2 SYDVKM. The length of the CDR3 is 15 residues. With 7 bases removed from V and 1 base from J, the gap between germline ends came to 17 bases. The variable domain in full, with the rest retrieved from reference TRBV28 and TRBJ2-7, is DVKVTQSSRYLVKRTGEKVFLECVQDMDHENMFWYRQDPGLGLRLIYFSYDVKMKEKGDIPEGYSVSREKKERFSLILESASTNQTSMYLCASILASERSYEQYFGPGTRLTVT.

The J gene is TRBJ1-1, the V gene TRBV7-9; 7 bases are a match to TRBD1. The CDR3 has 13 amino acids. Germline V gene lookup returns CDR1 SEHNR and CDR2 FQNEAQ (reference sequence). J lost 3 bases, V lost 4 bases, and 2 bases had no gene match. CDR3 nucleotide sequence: TGTGCCAGCAGCTCCCAGGGGGACACTGAAGCTTTCTTT. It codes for CASSSQGDTEAFF. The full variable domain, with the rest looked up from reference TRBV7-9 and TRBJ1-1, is DTGVSQNPRHKITKRGQNVTFRCDPISEHNRLYWYRQTLGQGPEFLTYFQNEAQLEKSRLLSDRFSAERPKGSFSTLEIQRTEQGDSAMYLCASSSQGDTEAFFGQGTRLTVV.

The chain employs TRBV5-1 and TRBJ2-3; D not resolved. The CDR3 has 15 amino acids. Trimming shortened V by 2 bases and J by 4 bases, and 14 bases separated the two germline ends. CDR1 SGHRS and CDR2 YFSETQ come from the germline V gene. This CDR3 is CASSLGDPGADTQYF. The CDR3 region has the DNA TGCGCCAGCAGCTTAGGAGATCCGGGTGCAGATACGCAGTATTTT.